This T cell receptor beta chain comes out of a study of blood T cell repertoires in COVID-19. Study as a whole: Some COVID-19 samples were acute and others convalescent; all came from the United States, Italy and Spain.

The CDR3 contains 17 residues. Looked up from germline, CDR1 is SEHNR and CDR2 is FQNEAQ (reference sequence). Trimming took off 5 bases at V and 0 bases at J, with 17 bases between the two ends. TCRdb keeps only in-frame clones here, not all; method: immunoSEQ multiplex PCR. The sample lists roughly 68,000 clones, approximately 87% occurring once. Sequencing was performed on peripheral blood. This TCR was recovered from an elderly woman with acute or convalescent COVID-19. V is TRBV7-9 and J is TRBJ1-3; D remains ambiguous. The CDR3 nucleotides are TGTGCCAGCAGCCCAGAGTTGGGCGTGGGCTCTGGAAACACCATATATTTT. Protein product: CASSPELGVGSGNTIYF.